Detailed here is one TCR beta chain. The antigen is not known. The data belong to a study of cytomegalovirus exposure and HLA in healthy donors. General observations from the study: Common viral pathogens seemed to be connected with several of the most significant clusters, according to a later analysis. The study had only CMV serostatus as immune exposure information. A previous analysis found most TCR beta V segments productive roughly 87% or roughly 30% of the time. In a later analysis, across HLA loci, associated TCR counts were highest for DRB1, lowest for HLA-C.

The PCR used 60 Vbeta and 13 Jbeta primers. Assay used: immunoSEQ multiplex PCR; TCRdb lists only in-frame clones, some missing. This sample has roughly 200,000 clones; approximately 79% occur once, and the top ten carry under 4.5%. Trimming cost V 6 bases and J 2 bases; bases outside gene matches: 5. There are 13 residues in the CDR3. Germline V gene data show CDR1 as SQVTM and CDR2 as ANQGSEA. This receptor was identified in a woman younger than 45 in good health and CMV-seropositive. The chain uses TRBV29-1 and TRBJ2-5, with TRBD2 matching over 8 bases. The specimen sequenced was PBMCs. The CDR3 region has the DNA TGCAGCGTGGGGACTAGAAGGCAAGAGACCCAGTACTTC. Its translation is CSVGTRRQETQYF. Looking up the rest from reference TRBV29-1 and TRBJ2-5 gives the full variable domain: SAVISQKPSRDICQRGTSLTIQCQVDSQVTMMFWYRQQPGQSLTLIATANQGSEATYESGFVIDKFPISRPNLTFSTLTVSNMSPEDSSIYLCSVGTRRQETQYFGPGTRLLVL.